This T cell receptor beta chain was captured in a study of response to subunit inactivated influenza vaccine. Findings of the study overall: With each seasonal influenza vaccination, the authors suggested, few new T cells are recruited.

Comments on this clonotype: Its cognate antigen is unknown.

TCRdb re-derived calls from the RT-PCR reads in MiXCR, one entry per CDR3 protein. The data show about 780,000 distinct CDR3 sequences, about 18% seen once. The TCR originated in a man between 45 and 60 years old who received an inactivated influenza vaccine. Sequenced material: PBMCs from blood, taken around 5 days after vaccination.

The CDR3 is CAISGTGRTGELFF. CDR3 sequence (DNA): TGTGCCATTTCCGGGACAGGGCGAACCGGGGAGCTGTTTTTT. V and J are TRBV10-3 and TRBJ2-2, with 9 bases that match TRBD1. CDR1 ENHRY and CDR2 SYGVKD come from the germline V gene. The CDR3 spans 14 residues. V lost 9 bases, J lost 5 bases, and 7 bases stayed unmatched.